A selection of T cell receptor beta chains follows, all from one sample in a study of sequential checkpoint blockade in melanoma. Profiling relied on immunoSEQ multiplex PCR, and the TCRdb table lists in-frame clones only, not all of them. The sample gives 10,000 to 15,000 clones, roughly four fifths of which show up once; about a tenth is in the top ten. The material was CD8+ T cells sorted from blood (inferred from file names), obtained from a patient given nivolumab and ipilimumab in sequence. Source of these receptors: a human donor with melanoma. Each CDR3 is given with its conserved first and last residue. D genes are given only for firm matches. Size values are once, few and many counts, or a class for expanded clones, and some rows have none.

d_gene	v_gene	j_gene	abundance	CDR3aa	CDR3nt
TRBD1	TRBV28	TRBJ1-1	NA	CASSGDQGAGNTEAFF	TGTGCCAGCAGTGGCGACCAGGGGGCAGGGAACACTGAAGCTTTCTTT
TRBD1	TRBV13	TRBJ2-1	NA	CASSLGQGAVEQFF	TGTGCCAGCAGCCTAGGGCAGGGGGCTGTTGAGCAGTTCTTC
TRBD2	TRBV7-8	TRBJ2-7	once	CASSPGTSGYYEQYF	TGTGCCAGCAGCCCGGGGACTAGCGGGTACTACGAGCAGTACTTC
NA	TRBV4-1	TRBJ2-7	NA	CASSQDGREHEQYF	TGCGCCAGCAGCCAAGATGGCAGGGAACACGAGCAGTACTTC
NA	TRBV14	TRBJ2-3	NA	CASSKWRGTDTQYF	TGTGCCAGCAGCAAGTGGCGGGGAACAGATACGCAGTATTTT
TRBD1	TRBV30	TRBJ2-7	NA	CAWSAGTGGFYEQYF	TGTGCCTGGAGTGCCGGGACAGGGGGCTTTTACGAGCAGTACTTC
NA	TRBV6-9	TRBJ2-5	NA	CASSLGTGEPQIPQETQYF	TGTGCCAGCAGCCTGGGAACAGGCGAGCCTCAGATCCCACAAGAGACCCAGTACTTC
NA	TRBV9	TRBJ2-1	few	CASSVERWAYNEQFF	TGTGCCAGCAGCGTAGAGCGGTGGGCCTACAATGAGCAGTTCTTC
NA	TRBV4-1	TRBJ2-7	NA	CASSQGSGEAGYEQYF	TGCGCCAGCAGCCAAGGGAGTGGGGAGGCAGGATACGAGCAGTACTTC
TRBD1	TRBV19	TRBJ2-7	NA	CASSPRPGGDGEQYF	TGTGCCAGTAGTCCTCGACCAGGGGGTGACGGCGAGCAGTACTTC
TRBD1	TRBV10-3	TRBJ2-7	once	CAISDGTGSYEQYF	TGTGCCATCAGTGACGGGACAGGGTCCTACGAGCAGTACTTC
NA	TRBV19	TRBJ1-1	NA	CASSIAVLNTEAFF	TGTGCCAGTAGTATAGCAGTCTTGAACACTGAAGCTTTCTTT
NA	TRBV7-6	TRBJ2-1	NA	CASSSRAYNEQFF	TGTGCCAGCAGCTCAAGAGCTTACAATGAGCAGTTCTTC
TRBD1	TRBV6-1	TRBJ2-7	NA	CASSEIGGPYEQYF	TGTGCCAGCAGTGAAATAGGGGGCCCCTACGAGCAGTACTTC
TRBD2	TRBV10-1	TRBJ2-7	NA	CASSGGPPGLAGYEQYF	TGCGCCAGCAGTGGCGGACCCCCGGGACTAGCGGGCTACGAGCAGTACTTC
NA	TRBV4-2	TRBJ2-1	NA	CASSQEGVGLAIHEQFF	TGTGCCAGCAGCCAAGAGGGTGTTGGACTCGCGATCCATGAGCAGTTCTTC
TRBD1	TRBV4-1	TRBJ1-1	NA	CASSHLTGTEAFF	TGCGCCAGCAGCCACTTGACAGGGACTGAAGCTTTCTTT
TRBD2	TRBV7-2	TRBJ2-7	NA	CASSLGPSGWYEQYF	TGTGCCAGCAGCTTAGGTCCTAGCGGGTGGTACGAGCAGTACTTC
TRBD1	TRBV6-6	TRBJ1-2	NA	CASSLPGTGDNYGYTF	TGTGCCAGCAGTTTACCCGGGACAGGGGATAACTATGGCTACACCTTC
NA	TRBV7-6	TRBJ2-1	few	CASSLSRASVYNEQFF	TGTGCCAGCAGCCTTAGTCGGGCTAGCGTTTACAATGAGCAGTTCTTC
NA	TRBV9	TRBJ1-5	once	CASSADDGAGNQPQHF	TGTGCCAGCAGCGCCGACGACGGAGCGGGGAATCAGCCCCAGCATTTT
TRBD2	TRBV19	TRBJ2-7	NA	CASSPAAASGGYEQYF	TGTGCCAGTAGTCCTGCGGCGGCTAGCGGGGGCTACGAGCAGTACTTC
TRBD1	TRBV28	TRBJ1-5	NA	CASSLLTGAGNQPQHF	TGTGCCAGCAGTTTACTGACAGGGGCCGGCAATCAGCCCCAGCATTTT
TRBD1	TRBV28	TRBJ1-1	NA	CASSNPGTGYEAFF	TGTGCCAGCAGTAACCCCGGGACAGGGTATGAAGCTTTCTTT
TRBD2	TRBV9	TRBJ2-1	NA	CASSGTSGSPVEQFF	TGTGCCAGCAGCGGGACTAGCGGGAGCCCCGTCGAGCAGTTCTTC
NA	TRBV14	TRBJ1-4	few	CASSLGRGEKLFF	TGTGCCAGCAGCCTTGGAAGGGGAGAAAAACTGTTTTTT
TRBD1	TRBV29-1	TRBJ1-2	NA	CSVDSRDRTSNYGYTF	TGCAGCGTTGATAGTCGGGACAGAACCTCTAACTATGGCTACACCTTC
TRBD1	TRBV2	TRBJ1-2	NA	CASSEDHRGLYGYTF	TGTGCCAGCAGTGAAGATCACAGGGGGCTGTATGGCTACACCTTC
TRBD1	TRBV30	TRBJ1-2	once	CAWSQPTTGVEGYTF	TGTGCCTGGAGTCAACCAACCACAGGGGTGGAGGGCTACACCTTC
NA	TRBV11-2	TRBJ2-2	NA	CASSLQETIWDTGELFF	TGTGCCAGCAGCTTGCAGGAGACTATATGGGACACCGGGGAGCTGTTTTTT
TRBD2	TRBV7-9	TRBJ2-1	few	CASSLPAGTSDRYNEQFF	TGTGCCAGCAGCTTACCGGCCGGGACTAGCGACCGTTACAATGAGCAGTTCTTC
TRBD2	TRBV6-1	TRBJ2-1	NA	CASCGGPGGGYNEQFF	TGTGCCAGCTGTGGGGGTCCGGGAGGGGGCTACAATGAGCAGTTCTTC
TRBD2	TRBV7-2	TRBJ2-1	NA	CASSSSGRAIYHEQFF	TGTGCCAGCAGCTCTAGCGGGAGGGCCATTTACCATGAGCAGTTCTTC
TRBD2	TRBV5-1	TRBJ2-7	NA	CASSLGLAGNYEQYF	TGCGCCAGCAGCTTGGGACTAGCGGGCAACTACGAGCAGTACTTC
NA	TRBV27	TRBJ1-1	NA	CASSFTGLATEAFF	TGTGCCAGCAGTTTTACGGGGTTGGCCACTGAAGCTTTCTTT
NA	TRBV11-2	TRBJ2-5	NA	CASSAPAEGPGETQYF	TGTGCCAGCAGCGCCCCGGCGGAGGGCCCCGGGGAGACCCAGTACTTC
TRBD1	TRBV10-3	TRBJ2-7	NA	CAIGDREKPYEQYF	TGTGCCATCGGTGACAGGGAAAAACCCTACGAGCAGTACTTC
NA	TRBV6-1	TRBJ2-7	NA	CASSAGETYEQYF	TGTGCCAGCAGTGCCGGGGAAACCTACGAGCAGTACTTC
NA	TRBV30	TRBJ2-5	NA	CAWSVPGEMTETQYF	TGTGCCTGGAGTGTACCGGGGGAAATGACAGAGACCCAGTACTTC
TRBD2	TRBV27	TRBJ2-7	NA	CATTVGASGTTEQYF	TGTGCCACCACGGTTGGTGCTAGCGGGACCACCGAGCAGTACTTC
NA	TRBV27	TRBJ1-1	NA	CASSWSRNTEAFF	TGTGCCAGCAGTTGGAGCAGGAACACTGAAGCTTTCTTT
NA	TRBV19	TRBJ1-5	few	CASSTGGNQPQHF	TGTGCCAGTAGCACGGGAGGCAATCAGCCCCAGCATTTT
NA	TRBV9	TRBJ1-5	NA	CASSEDSSNQPQHF	TGTGCCAGCAGCGAGGACAGTAGCAATCAGCCCCAGCATTTT
NA	TRBV7-2	TRBJ1-1	NA	CASSLRGFTEAFF	TGTGCCAGCAGCTTGCGAGGGTTCACTGAAGCTTTCTTT
NA	TRBV4-1	TRBJ2-2	NA	CASSPRDTNTGELFF	TGCGCCAGCAGCCCTCGGGACACTAACACCGGGGAGCTGTTTTTT
TRBD2	TRBV19	TRBJ2-5	NA	CASSIFGLAGGETQYF	TGTGCCAGTAGTATTTTCGGACTAGCGGGAGGGGAGACCCAGTACTTC
NA	TRBV9	TRBJ2-7	NA	CASSGRGKPYEQYF	TGTGCCAGCAGCGGTCGAGGGAAGCCCTACGAGCAGTACTTC
NA	TRBV9	TRBJ2-1	NA	CASSVDGTLYSEQFF	TGTGCCAGCAGCGTAGATGGGACACTCTACAGTGAGCAGTTCTTC
TRBD1	TRBV6-1	TRBJ2-7	large	CASSEETGGYEQYF	TGTGCCAGCAGTGAGGAAACAGGGGGCTACGAGCAGTACTTC
TRBD2	TRBV28	TRBJ2-7	NA	CASSPSGLAGDYEQYF	TGTGCCAGCAGCCCTTCTGGACTAGCGGGAGACTACGAGCAGTACTTC
TRBD1	TRBV27	TRBJ1-5	NA	CASSLTGGGQPQHF	TGTGCCAGCAGTCTCACAGGGGGTGGGCAGCCCCAGCATTTT
TRBD2	TRBV2	TRBJ2-2	NA	CASSEATSGWPPELFF	TGTGCCAGCAGTGAAGCGACTAGCGGGTGGCCCCCCGAGCTGTTTTTT
NA	TRBV11-2	TRBJ2-1	NA	CASTQRTVSYNEQFF	TGTGCCAGCACCCAAAGGACAGTCTCATACAATGAGCAGTTCTTC
TRBD2	TRBV28	TRBJ2-4	NA	CASSLLGGVAGGTLAKNIQYF	TGTGCCAGCAGTTTATTGGGCGGGGTAGCGGGAGGGACCTTGGCCAAAAACATTCAGTACTTC